These T cell receptor beta chains were read from a single sample in a study of cytomegalovirus exposure and HLA in healthy donors. Method: immunoSEQ multiplex PCR; TCRdb's copy keeps in-frame clones and lacks some. The data contain under 150,000 clones, approximately 90% of them seen just once; the ten biggest clones take up about 1.9%. Sequencing was carried out using PBMCs. Source of these receptors: a woman aged 18 to 35 in good health and CMV-seronegative. The CDR3 runs from the conserved cysteine through the conserved F or W. A D gene is named only where the DNA matches it firmly. Rows give clone size only sometimes, using once, few, many, or a class for an expanded clone.

d_call	clone_size	v_call	j_call	cdr3_nt	cdr3_aa
TRBD1	-	TRBV5-4	TRBJ1-1	TGTGCCAGCAGCTCGGGAAAATCAGGGGGCGCGAACACTGAAGCTTTCTTT	CASSSGKSGGANTEAFF
TRBD2	-	TRBV19	TRBJ2-7	TGTGCCAGTAGTACCGGGACTAGCGGGAGATTCGAGCAGTACTTC	CASSTGTSGRFEQYF
-	-	TRBV21-1	TRBJ2-2	TGTGCCAGCATCCTGATACTGACTAGCGGTTCGAACACCGGGGAGCTGTTTTTT	CASILILTSGSNTGELFF
-	-	TRBV11-3	TRBJ1-4	TGTGCCAGCAGTTTGGGAGGAAGTATTGAAAAACTGTTTTTT	CASSLGGSIEKLFF
-	-	TRBV7-2	TRBJ2-7	TGTGCCAGCAGCTCGGTACTCGAATCCTACGAGCAGTACTTC	CASSSVLESYEQYF
-	-	TRBV10-3	TRBJ2-7	TGTGCCATCAGTGCGGGGTACGGGGGAGCCTCTTCCTACGAGCAGTACTTC	CAISAGYGGASSYEQYF
TRBD2	-	TRBV2	TRBJ2-1	TGTGCCAGCAGTGAAAATGGCCTAGCGGGGGTTGAGCAGTTCTTC	CASSENGLAGVEQFF
-	-	TRBV11-3	TRBJ1-1	TGTGCCAGCAGCTTAGTTCCGGGGAAAAACACTGAAGCTTTCTTT	CASSLVPGKNTEAFF
TRBD1	-	TRBV5-1	TRBJ2-7	TGCGCCAGCAGCTCTGTCCCCGGGACAGGAGCCTACGAGCAGTACTTC	CASSSVPGTGAYEQYF
-	-	TRBV5-1	TRBJ2-2	TGCGCCAGCCGAGCCCGGGGAGCTGGGGAGCTGTTTTTT	CASRARGAGELFF
-	-	TRBV6-1	TRBJ1-3	TGTGCCAGCAGTGAATCGGGGGGCTCTGGAAACACCATATATTTT	CASSESGGSGNTIYF
-	-	TRBV9	TRBJ1-1	TGTGCCAGCAGCGTAGAGGCAGGGGTATCCACTGAAGCTTTCTTT	CASSVEAGVSTEAFF
TRBD1	once	TRBV5-3	TRBJ1-3	TGTGCCAGAAGCTTGACAGGGGGATCAGGTGGAAACACCATATATTTT	CARSLTGGSGGNTIYF
TRBD1	-	TRBV11-3	TRBJ2-7	TGTGCCAGCAGGCGACAGGGTAAGACGGGATATGAGTACGAGCAGTACTTC	CASRRQGKTGYEYEQYF
-	-	TRBV19	TRBJ1-2	TGTGCCAGTACCACACTCGGAAGGGACACTAATAACTATGGCTACACCTTC	CASTTLGRDTNNYGYTF
-	-	TRBV11-2	TRBJ2-7	TGTGCCAGCAGCCCACCCAGCCTCCTAGTCGGATTCTCCTACGAGCAGTACTTC	CASSPPSLLVGFSYEQYF
TRBD1	-	TRBV4-1	TRBJ1-2	TGCGCCAGCAGCCAAATGACAGGGGAGGGCTACACCTTC	CASSQMTGEGYTF